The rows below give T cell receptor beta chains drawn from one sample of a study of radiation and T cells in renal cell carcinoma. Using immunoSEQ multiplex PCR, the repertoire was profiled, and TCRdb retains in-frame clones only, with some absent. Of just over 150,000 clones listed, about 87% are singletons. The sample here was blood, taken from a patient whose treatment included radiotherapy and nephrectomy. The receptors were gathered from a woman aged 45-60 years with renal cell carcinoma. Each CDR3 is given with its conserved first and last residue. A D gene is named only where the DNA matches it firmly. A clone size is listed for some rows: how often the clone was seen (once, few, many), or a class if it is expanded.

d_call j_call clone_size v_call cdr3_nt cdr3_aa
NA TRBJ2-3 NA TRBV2 TGTGCCAGCAGGCGGGGTCCAGGGGATACGCAGTATTTT CASRRGPGDTQYF
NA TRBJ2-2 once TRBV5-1 TGCGCCAGCAGCTTCGGTCCGGGACTCTCAAACACCGGGGAGCTGTTTTTT CASSFGPGLSNTGELFF
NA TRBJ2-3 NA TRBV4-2 TGTGCCAGCAGCCAAGCCCCGGACACAAGCACAGATACGCAGTATTTT CASSQAPDTSTDTQYF
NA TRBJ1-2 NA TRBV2 TGTGCCAGCAGAGAGGGACATTTCGCCCCGGGGGGCTACACCTTC CASREGHFAPGGYTF
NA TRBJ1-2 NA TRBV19 TGTGCCAGTAGTATCCAGGGCTGGGGCTACACCTTC CASSIQGWGYTF
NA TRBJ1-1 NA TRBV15 TGTGCCACCAGCAGAGAAGAGAACACTGAAGCTTTCTTT CATSREENTEAFF
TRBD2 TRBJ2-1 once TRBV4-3 TGCGCCAGCAGCCCTGTAGGTAGCGGGGGTTACAATGAGCAGTTCTTC CASSPVGSGGYNEQFF
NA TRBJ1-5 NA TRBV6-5 TGTGCCAGCAGCCGGGGCCTGAGAGGCAATCAGCCCCAGCATTTT CASSRGLRGNQPQHF
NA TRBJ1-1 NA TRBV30 TGTGCCTGGAGTAGGGTGGGGGGCCGGCCAAGCCCCCGGCGGGTCTTT CAWSRVGGRPSPRRVF
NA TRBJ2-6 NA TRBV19 TGTGCCAGTAGATGGGCCGGCTACGTCTCTGGGGCCAACGTCCTGACTTTC CASRWAGYVSGANVLTF
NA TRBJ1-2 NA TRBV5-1 TGCGCCAGCAGTCCCCAGGGGAACAACTATGGCTACACCTTC CASSPQGNNYGYTF
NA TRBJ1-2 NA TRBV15 TGTGCCACCAGCAGAGAAACAGGGTCCGGGAGCTATGGCTACACCTTC CATSRETGSGSYGYTF
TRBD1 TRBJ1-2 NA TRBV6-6 TGTGCCAGCAGTAAATCTACCGGGACAGGGTTCTATGGCTACACCTTC CASSKSTGTGFYGYTF
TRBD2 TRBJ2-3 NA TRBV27 TGTGCCAGCAGTTTTTTGGGGGGGGGAAGCACAGATACGCAGTATTTT CASSFLGGGSTDTQYF
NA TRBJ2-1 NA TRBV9 TGTGCCAGCAGCGTAGACGGGGGTTTGTACAATGAGCAGTTCTTC CASSVDGGLYNEQFF
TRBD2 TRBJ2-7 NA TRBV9 TGTGCCAGCAGCGAGTGGGGAGGGAATCTAGACGAGCAGTACTTC CASSEWGGNLDEQYF
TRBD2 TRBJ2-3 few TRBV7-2 TGTGCCAGCAGCTTGCCGACTAGCGGGGTAGATACGCAGTATTTT CASSLPTSGVDTQYF
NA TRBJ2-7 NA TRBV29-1 TGCAGCGTTGATGCCAGTCCCTACGAGCAGTACTTC CSVDASPYEQYF
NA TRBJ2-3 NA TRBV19 TGTGCCAGTAGTATAGATCTCAGGGTGGCAGATACGCAGTATTTT CASSIDLRVADTQYF
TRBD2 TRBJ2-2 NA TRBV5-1 TGCGCCAGCAGCTTTGGACTAGCGGGGGGGCCGGACACCGGGGAGCTGTTTTTT CASSFGLAGGPDTGELFF
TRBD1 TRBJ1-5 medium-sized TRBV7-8 TGTGCCAGCAGCTTAAGGACAGGGGGACCCAATCAGCCCCAGCATTTT CASSLRTGGPNQPQHF
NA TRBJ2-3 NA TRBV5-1 TGCGCCAGCAGCTTGGAGGCGGTGTACACAGATACGCAGTATTTT CASSLEAVYTDTQYF
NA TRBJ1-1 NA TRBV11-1 TGTGCCAGCAGCTTACCGATGATGAACACTGAAGCTTTCTTT CASSLPMMNTEAFF
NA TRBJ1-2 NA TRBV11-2 TGTGCCAGCAGCTCTTTTACGTCGGGCTACACCTTC CASSSFTSGYTF
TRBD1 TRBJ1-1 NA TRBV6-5 TGTGCCAGCAGTTTCGACAGGGCGAGTGAAGCTTTCTTT CASSFDRASEAFF
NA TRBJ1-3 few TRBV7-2 TGTGCCAGCAGCTTCACCGCTGCAGGGCCAGGAAACACCATATATTTT CASSFTAAGPGNTIYF
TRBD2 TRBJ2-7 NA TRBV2 TGTGCCAGCATCAGCGGGGGTCCCTACGAGCAGTACTTC CASISGGPYEQYF
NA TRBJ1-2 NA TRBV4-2 TGTGCCAGCAGCCTGGCTGGGGCGGACTATGGCTACACCTTC CASSLAGADYGYTF
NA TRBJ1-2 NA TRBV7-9 TGTGCCAGCAGCTTCAGCGGGGATTACTATGGCTACACCTTC CASSFSGDYYGYTF
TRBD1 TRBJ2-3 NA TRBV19 TGTGCCAGTAGTATGATGGGACAGGTCGGCACAGATACGCAGTATTTT CASSMMGQVGTDTQYF
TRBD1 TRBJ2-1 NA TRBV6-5 TGTGCCAGCAGTTCTACGGACAGGGCCGTCAATGAGCAGTTCTTC CASSSTDRAVNEQFF
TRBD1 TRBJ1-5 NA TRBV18 TGTGCCAGCTCACCGGGACAGGGGAATCAGCCCCAGCATTTT CASSPGQGNQPQHF
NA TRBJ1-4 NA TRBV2 TGTGCCAGCAGTGAGGGGGCAGGGGAAAAACTGTTTTTT CASSEGAGEKLFF
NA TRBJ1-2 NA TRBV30 TGTGCCTGGAGTTCAAGGGGAGGGCAGGGTGGCTACACCTTC CAWSSRGGQGGYTF
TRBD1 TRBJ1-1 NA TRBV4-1 TGCGCCAGCAGCCCGCTAGGGACAGGGGAGCTTTTCACTGAAGCTTTCTTT CASSPLGTGELFTEAFF
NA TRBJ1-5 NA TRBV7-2 TGTGCCAGCAGCCCTAGGCGCGAGTGGGTATATAGCAATCAGCCCCAGCATTTT CASSPRREWVYSNQPQHF
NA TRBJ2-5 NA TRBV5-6 TGTGCCAGCAGCTTGGTGGCGGGGGCGGCCAGAGGAGAGACCCAGTACTTC CASSLVAGAARGETQYF
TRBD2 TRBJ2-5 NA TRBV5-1 TGCGCCAGCAGCTTGGCCGGGGGGGCCGAGGAGACCCAGTACTTC CASSLAGGAEETQYF
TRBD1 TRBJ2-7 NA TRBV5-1 TGCGCCAGCAGCTCTACCGGGACAGGGACCTACGAGCAGTACTTC CASSSTGTGTYEQYF
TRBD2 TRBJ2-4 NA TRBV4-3 TGCGCCAGCAGCCAAGAGCTAGCGGGGGGGCCGACCAAAAACATTCAGTACTTC CASSQELAGGPTKNIQYF
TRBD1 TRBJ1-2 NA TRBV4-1 TGCGCCAGCAGCCCTGAAACTCGGGACAGGGGAGACGGCTACACCTTC CASSPETRDRGDGYTF
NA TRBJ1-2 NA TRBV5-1 TGCGCCAGCAGCTCAGGACGGAGCGGGAACTATGGCTACACCTTC CASSSGRSGNYGYTF
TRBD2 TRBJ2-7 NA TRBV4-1 TGCGCCAGCAGCCGGACTAGCGACGCCCACGAGCAGTACTTC CASSRTSDAHEQYF
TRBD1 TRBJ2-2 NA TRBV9 TGTGCCAGCAGCGCTAGACAGGGCCCGAACACCGGGGAGCTGTTTTTT CASSARQGPNTGELFF
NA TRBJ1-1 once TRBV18 TGTGCCAGCTCACTGGGGAAGCAGGCTGAAGCTTTCTTT CASSLGKQAEAFF
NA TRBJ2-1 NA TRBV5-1 TGCGCCAGCAGCTCTCAGGGGATGGATGAGCAGTTCTTC CASSSQGMDEQFF
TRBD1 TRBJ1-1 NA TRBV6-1 TGTGCCAGCAGCCCACTCCAGGGGGCGATTGAAGCTTTCTTT CASSPLQGAIEAFF
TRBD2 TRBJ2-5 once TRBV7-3 TGTGCCAGCAGCTTCCTAGCGGGGGGTGGAGAGACCCAGTACTTC CASSFLAGGGETQYF
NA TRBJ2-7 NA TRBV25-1 TGTGCCAGCAGTGGACCGGGTTTCTCCTACGAGCAGTACTTC CASSGPGFSYEQYF
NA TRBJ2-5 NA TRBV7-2 TGTGCCAGCAGCTTATTCAGACAAGAGACCCAGTACTTC CASSLFRQETQYF
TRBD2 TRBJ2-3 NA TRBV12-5 TGTGCTAGTGGTTTAGCGAATAGCGGGGGGCGCACAGATACGCAGTATTTT CASGLANSGGRTDTQYF